The rows below give T cell receptor beta chains drawn from one sample of a study of T cells in Graves' hyperthyroidism and ophthalmopathy. TCRdb re-called the multiplex PCR reads with MiXCR, one entry per CDR3 protein. This sample has about 590,000 distinct CDR3 sequences, with approximately 15% found just once. Material: blood. The receptors were sampled from a woman in her thirties with Graves' hyperthyroidism. Each CDR3 is given with its conserved first and last residue. The D gene is left open where the match is weak. A row's size may be missing; if present it is once, few, many or a size class.

J gene | clone size | CDR3 length | V gene | D gene | CDR3 protein | CDR3 DNA
TRBJ2-1 | many | 12 | TRBV12-5 | - | CASGLGHNEQFF | TGTGCTAGTGGTTTGGGACACAATGAGCAGTTCTTC
TRBJ2-5 | few | 15 | TRBV7-6 | TRBD2 | CTSSLMAGDQETQYF | TGTACCAGCAGCTTAATGGCGGGAGATCAAGAGACCCAGTACTTC
TRBJ2-2 | - | 14 | TRBV18 | - | CASSPQGDTGELFF | TGTGCCAGCTCACCCCAGGGTGACACCGGGGAGCTGTTTTTT
TRBJ2-3 | many | 15 | TRBV7-2 | - | CASSLAPGNTDTQYF | TGTGCCAGCAGCTTAGCCCCCGGCAACACAGATACGCAGTATTTT
TRBJ2-2 | many | 15 | TRBV29-1 | - | CSVGGASANTGELFF | TGCAGCGTAGGGGGGGCTAGCGCGAACACCGGGGAGCTGTTTTTT
TRBJ1-4 | many | 13 | TRBV7-2 | - | CASSFLVDEKLFF | TGTGCCAGCAGCTTCCTCGTAGATGAAAAACTGTTTTTT
TRBJ1-4 | few | 15 | TRBV13 | - | CASSRRTPGNEKLFF | TGTGCCAGCAGCCGCCGGACACCCGGTAATGAAAAACTGTTTTTT
TRBJ1-5 | many | 15 | TRBV10-3 | - | CAIRISLNSNQPQHF | TGTGCCATCCGGATCTCCCTTAATAGCAATCAGCCCCAGCATTTT
TRBJ1-5 | - | 14 | TRBV6-1 | - | CASNEVQGVQPQHF | TGTGCCAGCAACGAAGTACAAGGGGTTCAGCCCCAGCATTTT
TRBJ1-2 | - | 15 | TRBV7-6 | TRBD1 | CASSQFQGDDYGYTF | TGTGCCAGCAGCCAATTTCAGGGGGACGACTATGGCTACACCTTC
TRBJ1-1 | many | 12 | TRBV2 | - | CASKTGQTEAFF | TGTGCCAGCAAAACAGGGCAGACTGAAGCTTTCTTT
TRBJ1-5 | - | 18 | TRBV5-5 | TRBD1 | CASSLRAPQGARHQPQHF | TGTGCCAGCAGCTTGAGGGCCCCACAGGGGGCCAGGCATCAGCCCCAGCATTTT
TRBJ2-5 | - | 15 | TRBV4-2 | - | CASSQDDGSTKTQYF | TGTGCCAGCAGCCAAGATGACGGTAGCACAAAGACCCAGTACTTC
TRBJ1-1 | - | 15 | TRBV13 | TRBD1 | CASSSSGQGRGEAFF | TGTGCCAGCAGCTCTTCGGGACAGGGGAGGGGTGAAGCTTTCTTT
TRBJ2-5 | many | 18 | TRBV9 | - | CASSVDFMEPLLLETQYF | TGTGCCAGCAGCGTAGACTTCATGGAGCCGCTGTTATTGGAAACCCAGTACTTC
TRBJ2-1 | many | 16 | TRBV7-2 | - | CASSLSFYGSYNEQFF | TGTGCCAGCAGCTTAAGCTTCTACGGCTCCTACAATGAGCAGTTCTTC
TRBJ2-1 | - | 14 | TRBV5-4 | TRBD2 | CAVHIAGEYNEQFF | TGTGCCGTCCACATAGCGGGGGAGTACAATGAGCAGTTCTTC